A single sample gave rise to the 4 T cell receptor beta chains below, sequenced in a study of shared clonotypes between healthy human individuals. Naive-designated CD8 cells lacked CD45RO, were positively enriched for CCR7, and omitted terminally differentiated effector memory CD45RA+ cells. TCRdb's copy holds only in-frame clones and misses some; the assay was immunoSEQ multiplex PCR. The table records around 600,000 clones, 85% to 95% of them present only once. Sequences were obtained from naive CD8+ T cells sorted from blood. All receptors derive from a woman in her 30s in good health.

This chain links TRBV28 with TRBJ2-2; no definite D call. CDR1 and CDR2 from the germline V gene are MDHEN and SYDVKM. The CDR3 is made up of 16 amino acids. V was trimmed by 5 bases and J by 7 bases, leaving 20 bases between them. Here the CDR3 DNA reads TGTGCCAGCAGTACTAAACCTTCCGGGCGAAACGGGGAGCTGTTTTTT. This gives the protein CASSTKPSGRNGELFF.

The chain recombines TRBV28 with TRBJ1-1, with 7 nucleotides matching TRBD1. Trimming cost V 4 bases and J 3 bases; bases outside gene matches: 8. Germline V gene data show CDR1 as MDHEN and CDR2 as SYDVKM. This CDR3 contains 15 residues. CDR3 residues: CASSSVNQGDTEAFF. The CDR3 region has the DNA TGTGCCAGCAGTTCAGTAAACCAGGGGGACACTGAAGCTTTCTTT.

This chain uses TRBV10-2 with TRBJ1-2; 7 bases agree with TRBD1. The CDR3 runs to 14 residues. The ends lost 5 bases at V and 2 bases at J; junction bases unmatched: 5. Germline V gene data show CDR1 as WSHSY and CDR2 as SAAADI. CDR3 protein: CASSLTDRNYGYTF. In DNA, the CDR3 is TGCGCCAGCAGTCTCACGGACAGGAACTATGGCTACACCTTC.

The V and J genes are TRBV7-7 and TRBJ1-4; the match to TRBD1 covers 8 bases. The CDR3 length is 17 residues. Per the germline V gene, CDR1 is SSHAT and CDR2 is FNYEAQ (reference sequence). V lost 5 bases, J lost 0 bases, and 8 bases stayed unmatched. The CDR3 loop is CASSPPGQDATNEKLFF. CDR3 bases: TGTGCCAGCAGCCCACCGGGACAGGATGCAACTAATGAAAAACTGTTTTTT. Full variable domain (missing parts from reference TRBV7-7 and TRBJ1-4): GAGVSQSPRYKVTKRGQDVTLRCDPISSHATLYWYQQALGQGPEFLTYFNYEAQPDKSGLPSDRFSAERPEGSISTLTIQRTEQRDSAMYRCASSPPGQDATNEKLFFGSGTQLSVL.